This T cell receptor (beta chain) comes out of a study of blood T cell repertoires in COVID-19. TCRdb's copy holds only in-frame clones and misses some; the assay was immunoSEQ multiplex PCR. In the table there are 200,000 or so clones, about 90% of which are singletons. The CDR3 loop spans 16 amino acids. Participant age was roughly 18 to 89 years, and participants resided in roughly 24 US areas. The chain recombines TRBV21-1 with TRBJ1-5; the tabulated D call, TRBD1, remains unverified against the DNA. TRBV21-1 is a pseudogene segment. The receptor was derived from a woman aged 25 to 39 who had been exposed to COVID-19. The sequencing sample was made of PBMCs or T cells enriched from blood (not recorded which). The CDR3 DNA is TGTGCCAGCAGGGCCCTGGACAGGGCCCAGGGGCAGCCCCAGCATTTT. This sequence encodes CASRALDRAQGQPQHF.